Listed below are T cell receptor beta chains from one sample, sequenced in a study of response to subunit inactivated influenza vaccine. TCRdb itself ran the RT-PCR reads through MiXCR, one entry per CDR3 protein. The table has 650,000 to 800,000 distinct CDR3 sequences, over 11% seen once. This specimen consisted of PBMCs from blood, obtained roughly 2 weeks before vaccination. These receptors all come from a man between 50 and 59 years old who received an inactivated influenza vaccine. Each CDR3 is given with its conserved first and last residue. A D gene is named only where the DNA matches it firmly. The size entry is marked missing in some rows and otherwise reads once, few, many or a size class.

j_call d_call v_call clone_size cdr3_aa cdr3_nt
TRBJ2-7 TRBD1 TRBV20-1 few CSARGPGQASYEQYF TGCAGTGCTAGAGGGCCGGGACAGGCCTCCTACGAGCAGTACTTC
TRBJ1-6 . TRBV11-2 few CASSRIGGAFSPLHF TGTGCCAGCAGCCGGATAGGGGGGGCGTTTTCACCCCTCCACTTT
TRBJ2-3 . TRBV28 few CASSLWSDSTDTQYF TGTGCCAGCAGTTTATGGTCAGACAGCACAGATACGCAGTATTTT
TRBJ2-5 . TRBV6-1 . CASTPDPRAEETQYF TGTGCCAGCACTCCCGACCCCCGGGCCGAAGAGACCCAGTACTTC
TRBJ2-3 . TRBV15 few CATSLGRDADTQYF TGTGCCACCAGCCTTGGACGGGATGCAGATACGCAGTATTTT
TRBJ1-6 . TRBV12-3/TRBV12-4 many CASSLGQLFGSPLHF TGTGCCAGCAGTTTGGGGCAGCTCTTTGGGTCACCCCTCCACTTT
TRBJ2-2 . TRBV13 . CASSLRVSGELFF TGTGCCAGCAGCCTTAGAGTTTCCGGGGAGCTGTTTTTT
TRBJ1-5 TRBD1 TRBV23-1 . CASSQSDRDRGLMPNQPQHF TGCGCCAGCAGTCAATCAGACCGGGACAGGGGGCTGATGCCCAATCAGCCCCAGCATTTT
TRBJ2-1 TRBD2 TRBV10-3 . CAISDGFFSGRINNEQFF TGTGCCATCAGTGATGGGTTCTTTAGCGGGAGGATCAACAATGAGCAGTTCTTC
TRBJ2-5 . TRBV20-1 few CSASSERETQYF TGCAGTGCCTCCTCGGAGCGAGAGACCCAGTACTTC
TRBJ2-1 TRBD2 TRBV7-9 . CASRPGLAASSYNEQFF TGTGCCAGCCGCCCCGGACTAGCGGCTAGCTCCTACAATGAGCAGTTCTTC
TRBJ2-3 TRBD1 TRBV11-2 many CASSQDRGPDTQYF TGTGCCAGCAGCCAGGACAGGGGTCCAGATACGCAGTATTTT
TRBJ2-5 TRBD1 TRBV20-1 few CSATGTGRYQETQYF TGCAGTGCCACAGGGACAGGGCGGTACCAAGAGACCCAGTACTTC
TRBJ2-2 . TRBV7-2 . CASSLGGGNLELFF TGTGCCAGCAGCTTGGGTGGGGGGAACCTCGAGCTGTTTTTT